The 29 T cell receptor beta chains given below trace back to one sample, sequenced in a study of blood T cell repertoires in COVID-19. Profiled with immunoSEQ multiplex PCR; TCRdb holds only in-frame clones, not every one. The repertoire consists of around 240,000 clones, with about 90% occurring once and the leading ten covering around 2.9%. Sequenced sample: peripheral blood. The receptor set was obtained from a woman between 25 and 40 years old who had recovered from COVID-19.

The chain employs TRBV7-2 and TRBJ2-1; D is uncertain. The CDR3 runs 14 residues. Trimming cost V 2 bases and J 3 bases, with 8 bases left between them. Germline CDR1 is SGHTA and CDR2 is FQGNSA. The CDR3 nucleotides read TGTGCCAGCAGCTTATTTGCTAGCTACAATGAGCAGTTCTTC. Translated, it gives CASSLFASYNEQFF.

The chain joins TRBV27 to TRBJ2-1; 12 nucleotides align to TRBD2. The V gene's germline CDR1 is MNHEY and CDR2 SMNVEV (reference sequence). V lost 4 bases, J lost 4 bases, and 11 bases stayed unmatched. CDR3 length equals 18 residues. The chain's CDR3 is CASSSYLAGGAQYNEQFF. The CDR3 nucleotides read TGTGCCAGCAGTTCTTACCTAGCGGGGGGGGCGCAGTACAATGAGCAGTTCTTC.

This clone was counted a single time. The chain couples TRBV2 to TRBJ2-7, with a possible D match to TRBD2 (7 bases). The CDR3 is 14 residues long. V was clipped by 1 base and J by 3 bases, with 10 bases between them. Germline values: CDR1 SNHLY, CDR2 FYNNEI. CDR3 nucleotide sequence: TGTGCCAGCAGTGAAGGGGGGGGGCGCTACGAGCAGTACTTC. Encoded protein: CASSEGGGRYEQYF.

The CDR3 region has the DNA TGCGCCAGCAGCGGACTAGCGGGCAATGAGCAGTTCTTC. It encodes CASSGLAGNEQFF. The chain recombines TRBV5-1 with TRBJ2-1, with TRBD2 matching 11 bases. CDR3 length: 13 amino acids. J lost 6 bases, V lost 4 bases, and 0 bases had no gene match. CDR1 SGHRS and CDR2 YFSETQ come from the germline V gene.

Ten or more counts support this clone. CDR3 loop: CASSPTMATYRGYGYTF. As DNA, the CDR3 is TGTGCCAGCAGCCCGACGATGGCCACTTACAGGGGCTATGGCTACACCTTC. The chain couples TRBV5-4 to TRBJ1-2; 7 bases fit TRBD1. V shed 4 bases, J shed 4 bases, and the junction held 16 bases outside the gene matches. From germline, CDR1 is SGHNT and CDR2 YYREEE (reference sequence). The CDR3 totals 17 residues.

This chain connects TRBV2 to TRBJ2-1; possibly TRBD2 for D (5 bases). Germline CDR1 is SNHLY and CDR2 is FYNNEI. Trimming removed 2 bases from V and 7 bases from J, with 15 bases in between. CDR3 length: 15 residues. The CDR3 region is CASSERRLVRNEQFF. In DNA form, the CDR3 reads TGTGCCAGCAGTGAACGGAGGCTAGTAAGAAATGAGCAGTTCTTC.

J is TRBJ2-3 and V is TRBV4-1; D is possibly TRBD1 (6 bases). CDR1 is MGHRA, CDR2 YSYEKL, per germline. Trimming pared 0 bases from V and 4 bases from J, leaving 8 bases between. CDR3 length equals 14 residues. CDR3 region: CASSQDQGPDTQYF. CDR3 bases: TGCGCCAGCAGCCAAGACCAGGGGCCAGATACGCAGTATTTT.

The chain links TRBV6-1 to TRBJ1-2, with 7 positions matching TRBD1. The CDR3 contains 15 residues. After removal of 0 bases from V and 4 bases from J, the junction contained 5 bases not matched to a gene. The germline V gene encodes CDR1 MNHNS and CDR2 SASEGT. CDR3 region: CASSEAQGVGYGYTF. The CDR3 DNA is TGTGCCAGCAGTGAAGCCCAGGGGGTAGGCTATGGCTACACCTTC.

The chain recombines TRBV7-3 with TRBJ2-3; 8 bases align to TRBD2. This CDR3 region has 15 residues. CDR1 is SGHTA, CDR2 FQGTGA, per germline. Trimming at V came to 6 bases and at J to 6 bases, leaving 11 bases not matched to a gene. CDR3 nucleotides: TGTGCCAGCAGTAAAAGCGGGGGCAAAGTCGATACGCAGTATTTT. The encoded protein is CASSKSGGKVDTQYF.

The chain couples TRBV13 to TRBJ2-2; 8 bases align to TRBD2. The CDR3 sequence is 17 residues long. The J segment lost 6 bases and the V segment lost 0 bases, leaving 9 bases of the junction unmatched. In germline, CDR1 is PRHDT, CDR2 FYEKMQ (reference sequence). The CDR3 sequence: CASSLGRGLVDSGELFF. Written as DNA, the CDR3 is TGTGCCAGCAGCTTAGGACGGGGACTAGTGGATTCCGGGGAGCTGTTTTTT.

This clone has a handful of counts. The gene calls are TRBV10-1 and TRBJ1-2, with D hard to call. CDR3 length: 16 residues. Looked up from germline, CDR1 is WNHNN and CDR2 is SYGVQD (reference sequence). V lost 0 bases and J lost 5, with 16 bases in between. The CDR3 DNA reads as TGCGCCAGCAGTGAGTCGACCTTTAACCGGGAGTATGGCTACACCTTC. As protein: CASSESTFNREYGYTF.

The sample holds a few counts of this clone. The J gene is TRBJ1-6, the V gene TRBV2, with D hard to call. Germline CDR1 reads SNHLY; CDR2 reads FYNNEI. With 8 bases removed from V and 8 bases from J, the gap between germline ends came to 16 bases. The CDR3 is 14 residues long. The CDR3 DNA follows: TGTGCCAGCGAAATGACAAGCCTCTATTCACCCCTCCACTTT. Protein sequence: CASEMTSLYSPLHF.

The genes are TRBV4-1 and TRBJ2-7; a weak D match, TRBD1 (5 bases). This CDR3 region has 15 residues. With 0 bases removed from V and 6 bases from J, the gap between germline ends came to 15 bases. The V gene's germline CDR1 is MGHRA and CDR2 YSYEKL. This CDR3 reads CASSQESSQGSEQYF. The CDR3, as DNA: TGCGCCAGCAGCCAAGAGAGTTCGCAGGGATCCGAGCAGTACTTC.

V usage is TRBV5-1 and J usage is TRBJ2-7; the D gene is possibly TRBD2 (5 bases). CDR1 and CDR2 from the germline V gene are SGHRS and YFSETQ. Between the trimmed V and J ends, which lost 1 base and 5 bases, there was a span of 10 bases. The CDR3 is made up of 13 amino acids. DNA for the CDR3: TGCGCCAGCAGCTTGTGGACGGGGAACGAGCAGTACTTC. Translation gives CASSLWTGNEQYF.

This CDR3 is CASSPRPGSLSPGANVLTF. Here the CDR3 DNA reads TGTGCCAGCAGTCCCCGCCCGGGGTCCTTATCTCCTGGGGCCAACGTCCTGACTTTC. The chain links TRBV7-8 to TRBJ2-6, with D perhaps matching TRBD2 (5 bases). This CDR3 region has 19 residues. Germline V gives CDR1 SGHVS, CDR2 FQNEAQ. Trimming removed 6 bases from V and 2 bases from J, with 23 bases in between.

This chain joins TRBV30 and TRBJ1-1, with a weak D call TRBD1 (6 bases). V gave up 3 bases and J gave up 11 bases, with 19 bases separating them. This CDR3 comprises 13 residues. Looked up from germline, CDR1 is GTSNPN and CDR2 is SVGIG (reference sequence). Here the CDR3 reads CAWRSTGGSGAFF. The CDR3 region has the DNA TGTGCCTGGAGGTCGACGGGGGGCTCGGGGGCTTTCTTT.

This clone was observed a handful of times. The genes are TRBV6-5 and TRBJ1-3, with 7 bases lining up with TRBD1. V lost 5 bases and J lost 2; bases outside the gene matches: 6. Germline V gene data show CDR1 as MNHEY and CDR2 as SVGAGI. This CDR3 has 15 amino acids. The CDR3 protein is CASSQNRGTGNTIYF. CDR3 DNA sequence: TGTGCCAGCAGTCAGAACAGGGGTACTGGAAACACCATATATTTT.

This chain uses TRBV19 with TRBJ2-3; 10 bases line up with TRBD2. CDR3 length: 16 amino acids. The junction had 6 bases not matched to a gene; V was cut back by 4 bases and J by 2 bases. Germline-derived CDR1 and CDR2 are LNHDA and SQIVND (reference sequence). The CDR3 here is CASSRGLAENTDTQYF. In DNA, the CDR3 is TGTGCCAGTAGTAGAGGACTAGCGGAGAACACAGATACGCAGTATTTT.

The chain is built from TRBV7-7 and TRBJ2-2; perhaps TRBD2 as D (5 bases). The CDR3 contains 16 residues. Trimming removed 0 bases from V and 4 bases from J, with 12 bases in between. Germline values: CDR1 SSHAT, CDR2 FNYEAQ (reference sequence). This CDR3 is CASSLAPEAATGELFF. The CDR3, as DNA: TGTGCCAGCAGCTTAGCTCCGGAAGCGGCCACCGGGGAGCTGTTTTTT.

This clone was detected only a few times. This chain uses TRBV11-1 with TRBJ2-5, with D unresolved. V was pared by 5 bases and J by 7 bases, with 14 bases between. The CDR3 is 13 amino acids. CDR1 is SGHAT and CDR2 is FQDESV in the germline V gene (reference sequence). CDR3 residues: CASSPSVVGTQYF. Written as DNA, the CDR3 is TGTGCCAGCAGCCCATCGGTGGTTGGGACCCAGTACTTC.

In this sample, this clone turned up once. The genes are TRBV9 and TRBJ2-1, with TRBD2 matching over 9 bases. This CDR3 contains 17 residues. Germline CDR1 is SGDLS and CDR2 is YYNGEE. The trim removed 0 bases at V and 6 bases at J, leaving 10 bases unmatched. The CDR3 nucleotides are TGTGCCAGCAGCGTAGCTACGGGGGGGACTAGCCCCAATGAGCAGTTCTTC. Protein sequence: CASSVATGGTSPNEQFF.

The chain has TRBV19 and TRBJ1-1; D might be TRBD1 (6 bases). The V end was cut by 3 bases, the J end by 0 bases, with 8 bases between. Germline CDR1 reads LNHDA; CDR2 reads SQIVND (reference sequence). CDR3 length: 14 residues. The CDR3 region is CASSIQGLNTEAFF. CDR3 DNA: TGTGCCAGTAGTATTCAGGGGCTGAACACTGAAGCTTTCTTT.

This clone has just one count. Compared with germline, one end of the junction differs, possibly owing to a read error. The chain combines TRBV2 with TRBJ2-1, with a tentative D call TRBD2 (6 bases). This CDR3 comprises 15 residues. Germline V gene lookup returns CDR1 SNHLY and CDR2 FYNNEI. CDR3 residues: CASREDGSSYNEQFF. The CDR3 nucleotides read TGTGCCAGCAGGGAAGACGGGAGCTCCTACAATGAGCAGTTCTTC.

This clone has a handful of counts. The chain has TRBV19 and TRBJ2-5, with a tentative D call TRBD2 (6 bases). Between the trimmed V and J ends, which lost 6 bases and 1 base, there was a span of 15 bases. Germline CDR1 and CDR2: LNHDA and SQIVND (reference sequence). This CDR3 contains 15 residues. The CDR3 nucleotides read TGTGCCAGTAGGACGGCAGGGCGGGGCCAAGAGACCCAGTACTTC. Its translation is CASRTAGRGQETQYF.

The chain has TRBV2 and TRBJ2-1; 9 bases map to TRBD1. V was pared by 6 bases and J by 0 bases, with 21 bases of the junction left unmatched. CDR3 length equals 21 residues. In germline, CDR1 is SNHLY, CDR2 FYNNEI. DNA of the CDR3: TGTGCCAGCAGCAGAATAGGCCGGACAGGGGAAGGGGACCGCTCCTACAATGAGCAGTTCTTC. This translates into CASSRIGRTGEGDRSYNEQFF.

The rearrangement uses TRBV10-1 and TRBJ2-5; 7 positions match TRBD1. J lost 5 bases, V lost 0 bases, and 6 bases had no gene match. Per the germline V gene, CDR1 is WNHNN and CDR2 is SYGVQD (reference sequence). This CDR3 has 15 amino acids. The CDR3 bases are TGCGCCAGCAGTGAGTCGCCGGGACAGTGGGAGACCCAGTACTTC. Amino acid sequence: CASSESPGQWETQYF.

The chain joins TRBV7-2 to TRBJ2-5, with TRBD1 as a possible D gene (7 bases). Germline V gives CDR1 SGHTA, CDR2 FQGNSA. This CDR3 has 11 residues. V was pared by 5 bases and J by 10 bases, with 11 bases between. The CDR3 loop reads CASSQGEDQYF. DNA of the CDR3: TGTGCCAGCAGCCAGGGGGAGGACCAGTACTTC.

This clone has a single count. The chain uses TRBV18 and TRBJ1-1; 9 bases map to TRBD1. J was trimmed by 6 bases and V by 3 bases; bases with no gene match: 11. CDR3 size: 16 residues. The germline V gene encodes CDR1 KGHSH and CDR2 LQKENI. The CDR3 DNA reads TGTGCCAGCTCACCTCTACCTTCGACAGGGGGTTCTGAAGCTTTCTTT. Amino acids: CASSPLPSTGGSEAFF.

CDR3: CASSERSHSNQPQHF. The DNA of the CDR3 is TGTGCCAGCAGTGAGCGTAGCCATAGCAATCAGCCCCAGCATTTT. The chain uses TRBV6-4 and TRBJ1-5; D uncertain. The CDR3 loop spans 15 amino acids. The V end was cut by 3 bases, the J end by 0 bases, with 9 bases between. CDR1 and CDR2 (germline): MRHNA, SNTAGT.